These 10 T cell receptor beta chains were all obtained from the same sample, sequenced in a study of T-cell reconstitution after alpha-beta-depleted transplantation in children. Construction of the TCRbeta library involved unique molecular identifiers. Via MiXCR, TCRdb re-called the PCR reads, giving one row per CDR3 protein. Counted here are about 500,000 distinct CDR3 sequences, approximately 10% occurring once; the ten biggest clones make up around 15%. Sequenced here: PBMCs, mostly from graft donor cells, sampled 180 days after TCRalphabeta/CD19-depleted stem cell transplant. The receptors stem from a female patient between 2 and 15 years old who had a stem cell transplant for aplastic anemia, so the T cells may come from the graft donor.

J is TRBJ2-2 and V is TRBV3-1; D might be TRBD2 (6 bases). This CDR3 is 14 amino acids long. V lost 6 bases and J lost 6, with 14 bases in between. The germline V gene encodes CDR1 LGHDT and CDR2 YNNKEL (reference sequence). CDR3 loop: CASRPGVEAGELFF. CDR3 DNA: TGTGCCAGCAGGCCGGGGGTAGAGGCCGGGGAGCTGTTTTTT.

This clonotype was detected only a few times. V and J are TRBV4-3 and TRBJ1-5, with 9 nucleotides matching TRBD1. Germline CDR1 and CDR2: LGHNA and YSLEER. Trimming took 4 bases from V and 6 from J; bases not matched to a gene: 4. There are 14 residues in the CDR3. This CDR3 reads CASSPGQGCQPQHF. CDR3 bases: TGCGCCAGCAGCCCCGGACAGGGGTGTCAGCCCCAGCATTTT.

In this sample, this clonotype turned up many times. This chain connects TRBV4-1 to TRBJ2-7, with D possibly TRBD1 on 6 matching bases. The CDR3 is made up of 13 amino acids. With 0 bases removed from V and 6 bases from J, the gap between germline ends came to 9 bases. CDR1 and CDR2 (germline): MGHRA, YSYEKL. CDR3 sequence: CASSQDSGAEQYV. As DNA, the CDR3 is TGCGCCAGCAGCCAAGATTCAGGGGCCGAGCAGTACGTC.

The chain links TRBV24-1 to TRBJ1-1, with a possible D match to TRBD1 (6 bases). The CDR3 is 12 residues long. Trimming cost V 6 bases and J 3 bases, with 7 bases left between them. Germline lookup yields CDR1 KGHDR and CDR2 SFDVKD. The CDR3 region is CATSKGDTEAFF. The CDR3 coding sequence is TGTGCCACCAGTAAGGGGGACACTGAAGCTTTCTTT.

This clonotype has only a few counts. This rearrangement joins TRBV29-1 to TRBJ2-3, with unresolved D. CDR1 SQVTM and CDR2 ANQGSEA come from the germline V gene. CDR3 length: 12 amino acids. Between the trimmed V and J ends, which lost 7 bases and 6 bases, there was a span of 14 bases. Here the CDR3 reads CSAGESWDTQYF. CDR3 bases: TGCAGCGCGGGCGAGAGCTGGGATACGCAGTATTTT.

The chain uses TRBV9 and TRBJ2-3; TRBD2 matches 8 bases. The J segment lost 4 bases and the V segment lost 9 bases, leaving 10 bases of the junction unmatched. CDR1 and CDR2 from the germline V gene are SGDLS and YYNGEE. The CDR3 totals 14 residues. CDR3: CATSPGTRPDTQYF. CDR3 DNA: TGTGCCACTTCTCCCGGGACTAGGCCAGATACGCAGTATTTT.

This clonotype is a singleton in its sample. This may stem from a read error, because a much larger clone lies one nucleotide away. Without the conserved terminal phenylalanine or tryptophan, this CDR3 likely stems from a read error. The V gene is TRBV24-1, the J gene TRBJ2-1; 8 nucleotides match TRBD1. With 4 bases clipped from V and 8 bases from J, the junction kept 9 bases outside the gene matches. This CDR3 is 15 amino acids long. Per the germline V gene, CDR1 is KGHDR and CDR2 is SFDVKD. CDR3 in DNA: TGTGCCACCAGTGACTCCAGACAGGGGCGCGATGAGCAGTTCTTG. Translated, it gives CATSDSRQGRDEQFL.

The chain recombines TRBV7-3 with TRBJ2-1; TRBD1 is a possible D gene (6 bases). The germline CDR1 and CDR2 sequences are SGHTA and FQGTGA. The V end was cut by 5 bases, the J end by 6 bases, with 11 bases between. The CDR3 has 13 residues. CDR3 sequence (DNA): TGTGCCAGCAGCCGCGGACAGTCCAATGAGCAGTTCTTC. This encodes CASSRGQSNEQFF.

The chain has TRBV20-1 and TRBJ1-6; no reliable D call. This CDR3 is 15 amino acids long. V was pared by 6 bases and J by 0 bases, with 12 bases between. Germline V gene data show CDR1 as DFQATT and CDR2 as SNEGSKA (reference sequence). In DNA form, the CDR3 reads TGCAGTGCGGGTTTTCAAAGCTCCTATAATTCACCCCTCCACTTT. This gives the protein CSAGFQSSYNSPLHF.

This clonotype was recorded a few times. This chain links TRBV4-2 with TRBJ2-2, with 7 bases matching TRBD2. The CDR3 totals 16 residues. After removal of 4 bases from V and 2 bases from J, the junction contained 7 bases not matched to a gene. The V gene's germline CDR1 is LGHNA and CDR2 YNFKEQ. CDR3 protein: CASSPWDYANTGELFF. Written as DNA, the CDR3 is TGTGCCAGCAGCCCCTGGGACTACGCTAACACCGGGGAGCTGTTTTTT.